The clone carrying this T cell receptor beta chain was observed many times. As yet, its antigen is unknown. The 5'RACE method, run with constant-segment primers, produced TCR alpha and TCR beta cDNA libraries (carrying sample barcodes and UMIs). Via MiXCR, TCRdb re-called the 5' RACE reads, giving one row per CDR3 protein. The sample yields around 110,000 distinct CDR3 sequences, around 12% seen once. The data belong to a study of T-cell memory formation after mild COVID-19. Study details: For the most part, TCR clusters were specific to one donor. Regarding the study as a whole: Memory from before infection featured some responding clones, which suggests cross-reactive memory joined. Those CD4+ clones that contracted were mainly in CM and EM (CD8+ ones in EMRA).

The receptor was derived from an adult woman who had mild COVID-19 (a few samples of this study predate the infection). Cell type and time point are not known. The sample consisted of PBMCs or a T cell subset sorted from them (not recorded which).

CDR3 DNA sequence: TGTGCCAGCAGCCACGGTTTGGGTCAGCTTGACACCGGGGAGCTGTTTTTT. It yields the protein CASSHGLGQLDTGELFF. This chain links TRBV3-1 with TRBJ2-2; D unresolved. This CDR3 has 17 residues. V lost 3 bases to trimming and J lost 3 bases, with 17 bases between them. CDR1 and CDR2 from the germline V gene are LGHDT and YNNKEL (reference sequence).